Listed below are T cell receptor beta chains from one sample, sequenced in a study of blood T cell repertoires in COVID-19. Assay used: immunoSEQ multiplex PCR; TCRdb lists only in-frame clones, some missing. The data contain 150,000 or so clones, roughly four fifths of them seen just once; the ten biggest clones take up roughly 8.8%. Sequenced sample: peripheral blood. The origin of the receptors is a human donor with acute or convalescent COVID-19. The donor label of this sample is uncertain. The conserved cysteine and the conserved F or W are not part of the CDR3 here. The D gene is left open where the match is weak.

TRBD1	TRBV6-1	TRBJ2-2	ASSEGGQLGTGELF
TRBD2	TRBV7-2	TRBJ2-3	ATSTSGSSDTQY
TRBD1	TRBV27	TRBJ1-1	ASWTGVPNTEAF
NA	TRBV9	TRBJ2-5	ASSVEAWAQGRETQY
TRBD1	TRBV3-1/TRBV3-2	TRBJ2-7	ASSQGRGGAEQY
TRBD2	TRBV6-5	TRBJ2-5	ASSYSTSGGETQY
TRBD1	TRBV5-4	TRBJ1-1	ASSLPGGMNTEAF
NA	TRBV6-5	TRBJ2-1	ASSYEWRSSYNEQF
TRBD1	TRBV28	TRBJ2-7	ASGQGALEQY
TRBD1	TRBV9	TRBJ2-7	ASSVATGDEQY
TRBD1	TRBV4-2	TRBJ1-2	ASSQTGTDGYT
NA	TRBV9	TRBJ2-3	ASSVDLRIYTDTQY
NA	TRBV2	TRBJ1-1	ASSDPPPGGTEAF
NA	TRBV30	TRBJ1-2	AWSVWGGLGYGYT
NA	TRBV12-3/TRBV12-4	TRBJ2-2	ASSLTGPGELF
TRBD2	TRBV11-2	TRBJ2-2	ASSHERGATNTGELF
NA	TRBV30	TRBJ1-5	AWSQRSNQPQH
TRBD2	TRBV5-4	TRBJ2-3	ASSSRLAGAPSTDTQY
TRBD1	TRBV5-4	TRBJ1-2	ASSPGQGARGYGYT
NA	TRBV30	TRBJ1-5	AWSLARGSNQPQH
NA	TRBV3-1/TRBV3-2	TRBJ1-2	ASSQRGRGYT
NA	TRBV24-1	TRBJ2-1	ATSEPGEAGSYNEQF
NA	TRBV6-5	TRBJ1-2	ASSMAGRTYGYT
TRBD1	TRBV7-9	TRBJ2-6	ASSSLWTGGLSGANVLT
NA	TRBV5-1	TRBJ1-2	ASSLEGVYGYT
TRBD2	TRBV4-2	TRBJ2-1	ASSHSGTRTAEQF
TRBD2	TRBV4-1	TRBJ2-1	ASSQDMERGRNEQF
NA	TRBV6-5	TRBJ2-3	AGQATTDTQY
TRBD1	TRBV2	TRBJ1-5	ASREQTGGNQPQH
NA	TRBV4-1	TRBJ2-2	ASSQVQNSLVELF
TRBD2	TRBV5-1	TRBJ2-4	ASSLEVGRANIQY
TRBD1	TRBV9	TRBJ1-1	ASTRGQLNTEAF
NA	TRBV12-3/TRBV12-4	TRBJ2-1	ASGYSNEQF